Listed here is a single T cell receptor (beta chain). No antigen is known for it. The data were obtained in a study of shared clonotypes between healthy human individuals. Overall study context: Two women and three men aged 18 to 49 served as donors.

The ends lost 2 bases at V and 5 bases at J; junction bases unmatched: 4. The CDR3 length is 14 residues. Germline values: CDR1 MNHEY, CDR2 SVGAGI. The authors split each subset's genomic DNA evenly across several immunoSEQ plates. About 28,000 T cell genomes (roughly 300 ng DNA) went into each PBMC replicate. The method was immunoSEQ multiplex PCR; TCRdb's version includes in-frame clones alone and lacks a portion of them. The data hold 400,000 to 500,000 clones, with around 79% observed a single time. Points from the study as a whole: Only blood was sampled; tissue repertoires likely differ.

The sequenced material came from PBMCs. The V call is TRBV6-5, the J call TRBJ2-5; the match to TRBD1 covers 8 bases. This receptor was obtained from a woman in her 40s in good health. Some clones in this sample may be carry-over from other donors' samples. CDR3 DNA: TGTGCCAGCAGTTACCAGGGGGCCGGGGAGACCCAGTACTTC. It is translated as CASSYQGAGETQYF.